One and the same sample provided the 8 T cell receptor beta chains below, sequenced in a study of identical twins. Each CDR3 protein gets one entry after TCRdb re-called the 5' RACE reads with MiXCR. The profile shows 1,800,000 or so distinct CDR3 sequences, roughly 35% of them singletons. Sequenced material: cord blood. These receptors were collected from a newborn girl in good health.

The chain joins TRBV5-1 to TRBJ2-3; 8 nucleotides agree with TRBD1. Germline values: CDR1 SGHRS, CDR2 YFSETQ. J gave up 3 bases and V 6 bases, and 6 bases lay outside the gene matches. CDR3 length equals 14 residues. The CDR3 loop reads CASTGQGWTDTQYF. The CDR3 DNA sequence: TGCGCCAGCACCGGACAGGGATGGACAGATACGCAGTATTTT.

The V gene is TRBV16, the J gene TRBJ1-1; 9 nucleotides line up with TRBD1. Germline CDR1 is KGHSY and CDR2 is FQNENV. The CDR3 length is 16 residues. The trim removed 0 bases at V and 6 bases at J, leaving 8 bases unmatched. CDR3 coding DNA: TGTGCCAGCAGCCAATCAGGGACAGGGCCGGGGTCTGAAGCTTTCTTT. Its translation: CASSQSGTGPGSEAFF.

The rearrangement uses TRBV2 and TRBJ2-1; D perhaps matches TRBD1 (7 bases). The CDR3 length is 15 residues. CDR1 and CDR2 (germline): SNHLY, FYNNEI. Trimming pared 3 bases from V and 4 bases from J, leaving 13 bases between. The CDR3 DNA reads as TGTGCCAGCAGTGACCCCAGGGGGAGGTACAATGAGCAGTTCTTC. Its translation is CASSDPRGRYNEQFF.

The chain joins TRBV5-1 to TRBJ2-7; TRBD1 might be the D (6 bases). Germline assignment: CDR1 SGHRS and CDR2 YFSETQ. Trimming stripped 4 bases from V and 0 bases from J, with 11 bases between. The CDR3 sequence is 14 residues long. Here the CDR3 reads CASSPRDTSYEQYF. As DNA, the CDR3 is TGCGCCAGCAGCCCCCGGGACACCTCCTACGAGCAGTACTTC. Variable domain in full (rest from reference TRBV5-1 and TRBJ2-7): KAGVTQTPRYLIKTRGQQVTLSCSPISGHRSVSWYQQTPGQGLQFLFEYFSETQRNKGNFPGRFSGRQFSNSRSEMNVSTLELGDSALYLCASSPRDTSYEQYFGPGTRLTVT.

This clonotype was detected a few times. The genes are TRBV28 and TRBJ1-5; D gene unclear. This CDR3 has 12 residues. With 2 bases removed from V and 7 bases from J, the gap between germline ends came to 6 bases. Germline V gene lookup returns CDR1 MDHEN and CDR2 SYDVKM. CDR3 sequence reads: CASSLRWQPQHF. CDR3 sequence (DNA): TGTGCCAGCAGTTTACGGTGGCAGCCCCAGCATTTT.

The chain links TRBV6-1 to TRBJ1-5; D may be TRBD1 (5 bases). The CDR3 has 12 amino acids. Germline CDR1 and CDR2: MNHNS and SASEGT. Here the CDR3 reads CTGGRGGQPQHF. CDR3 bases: TGTACCGGAGGGAGGGGCGGACAGCCCCAGCATTTT.

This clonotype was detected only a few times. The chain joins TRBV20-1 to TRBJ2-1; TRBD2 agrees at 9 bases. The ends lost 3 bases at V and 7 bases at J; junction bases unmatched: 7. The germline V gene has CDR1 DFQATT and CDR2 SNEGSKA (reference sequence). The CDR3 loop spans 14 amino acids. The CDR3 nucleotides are TGCAGTGCTAGTCTGACTAGCGGTATAAATGAGCAGTTCTTC. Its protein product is CSASLTSGINEQFF.

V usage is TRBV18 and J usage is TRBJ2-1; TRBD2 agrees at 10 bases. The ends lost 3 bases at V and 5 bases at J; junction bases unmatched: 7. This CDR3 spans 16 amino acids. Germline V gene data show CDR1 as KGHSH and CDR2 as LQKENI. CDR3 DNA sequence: TGTGCCAGCTCACCGTCTAGCGGGAGCACTCACAATGAGCAGTTCTTC. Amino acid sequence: CASSPSSGSTHNEQFF.